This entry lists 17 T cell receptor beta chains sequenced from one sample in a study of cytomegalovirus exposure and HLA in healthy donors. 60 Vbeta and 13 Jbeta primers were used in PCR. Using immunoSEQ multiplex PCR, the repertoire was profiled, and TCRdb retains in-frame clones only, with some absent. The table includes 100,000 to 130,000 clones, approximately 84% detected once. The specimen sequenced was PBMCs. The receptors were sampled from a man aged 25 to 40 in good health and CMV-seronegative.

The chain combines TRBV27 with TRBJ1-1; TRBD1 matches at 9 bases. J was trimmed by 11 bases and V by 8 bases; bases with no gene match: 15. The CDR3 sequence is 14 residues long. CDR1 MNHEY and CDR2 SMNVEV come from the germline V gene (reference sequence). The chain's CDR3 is CASGTGTGMGVAFF. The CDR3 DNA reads TGTGCCAGCGGGACCGGGACAGGGATGGGAGTCGCTTTCTTT.

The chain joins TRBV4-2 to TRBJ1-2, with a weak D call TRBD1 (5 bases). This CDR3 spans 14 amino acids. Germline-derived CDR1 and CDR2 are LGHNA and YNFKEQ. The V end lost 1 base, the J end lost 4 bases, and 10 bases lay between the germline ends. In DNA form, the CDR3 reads TGTGCCAGCAGCCAAGGGGGGGAGATCTATGGCTACACCTTC. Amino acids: CASSQGGEIYGYTF.

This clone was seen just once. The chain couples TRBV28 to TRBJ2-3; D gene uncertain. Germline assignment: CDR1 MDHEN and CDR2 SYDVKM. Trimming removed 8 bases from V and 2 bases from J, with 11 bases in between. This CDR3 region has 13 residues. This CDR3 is CASGSTPTDTQYF. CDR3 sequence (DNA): TGTGCCAGCGGATCGACACCCACAGATACGCAGTATTTT.

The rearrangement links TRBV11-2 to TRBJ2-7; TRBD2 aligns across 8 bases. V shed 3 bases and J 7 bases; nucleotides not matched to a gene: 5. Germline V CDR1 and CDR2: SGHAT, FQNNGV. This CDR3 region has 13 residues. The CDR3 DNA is TGTGCCAGCAGCTTGGGCGTAGCGGGGGAGCAGTACTTC. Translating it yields CASSLGVAGEQYF.

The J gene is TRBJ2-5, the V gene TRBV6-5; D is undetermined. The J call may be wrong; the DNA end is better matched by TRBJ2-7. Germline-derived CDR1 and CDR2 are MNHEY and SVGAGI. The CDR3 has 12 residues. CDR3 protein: CASFSYSYEQYF. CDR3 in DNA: TGTGCCAGCTTTTCCTACTCCTACGAGCAGTACTTC.

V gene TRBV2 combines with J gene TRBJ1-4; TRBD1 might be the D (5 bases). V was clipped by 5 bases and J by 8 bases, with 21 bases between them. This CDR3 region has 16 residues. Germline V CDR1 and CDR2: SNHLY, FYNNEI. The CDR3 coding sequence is TGTGCCAGCAGTCCCTCCCGCGGGGCAGTGGGGGAAAAACTGTTTTTT. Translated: CASSPSRGAVGEKLFF. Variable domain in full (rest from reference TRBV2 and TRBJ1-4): EPEVTQTPSHQVTQMGQEVILRCVPISNHLYFYWYRQILGQKVEFLVSFYNNEISEKSEIFDDQFSVERPDGSNFTLKIRSTKLEDSAMYFCASSPSRGAVGEKLFFGSGTQLSVL.

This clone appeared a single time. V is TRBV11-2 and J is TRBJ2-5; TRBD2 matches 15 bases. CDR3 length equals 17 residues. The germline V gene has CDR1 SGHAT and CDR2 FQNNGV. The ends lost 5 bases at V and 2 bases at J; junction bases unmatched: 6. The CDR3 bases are TGTGCCAGCAGCAAAGGGACTAGCGGGAGGAAACAAGAGACCCAGTACTTC. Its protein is CASSKGTSGRKQETQYF.

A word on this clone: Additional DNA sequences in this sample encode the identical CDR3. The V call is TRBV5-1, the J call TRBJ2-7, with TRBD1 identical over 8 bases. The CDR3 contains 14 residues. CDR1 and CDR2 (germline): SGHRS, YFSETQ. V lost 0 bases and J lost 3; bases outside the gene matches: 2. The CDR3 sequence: CASSLGQGSYEQYF. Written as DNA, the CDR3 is TGCGCCAGCAGCTTGGGACAGGGGAGCTACGAGCAGTACTTC.

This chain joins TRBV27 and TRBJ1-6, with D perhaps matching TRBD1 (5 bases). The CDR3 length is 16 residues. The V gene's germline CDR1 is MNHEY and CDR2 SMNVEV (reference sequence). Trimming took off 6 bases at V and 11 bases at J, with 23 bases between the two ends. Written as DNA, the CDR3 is TGTGCCAGCAGCCGCGGGGGATTCGCACCCCAACCACCCCTCCACTTT. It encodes CASSRGGFAPQPPLHF.

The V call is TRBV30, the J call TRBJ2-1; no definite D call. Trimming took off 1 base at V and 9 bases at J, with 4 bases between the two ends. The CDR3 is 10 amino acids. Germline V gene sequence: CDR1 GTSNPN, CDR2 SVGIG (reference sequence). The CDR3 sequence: CAWSATEQFF. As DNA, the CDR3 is TGTGCCTGGAGTGCTACTGAGCAGTTCTTC.

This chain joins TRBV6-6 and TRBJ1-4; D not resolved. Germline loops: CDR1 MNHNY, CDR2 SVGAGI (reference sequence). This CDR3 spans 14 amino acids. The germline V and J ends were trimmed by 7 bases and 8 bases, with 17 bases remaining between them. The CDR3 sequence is CASMALENGEKLFF. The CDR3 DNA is TGTGCCAGCATGGCCCTGGAGAATGGGGAAAAACTGTTTTTT.

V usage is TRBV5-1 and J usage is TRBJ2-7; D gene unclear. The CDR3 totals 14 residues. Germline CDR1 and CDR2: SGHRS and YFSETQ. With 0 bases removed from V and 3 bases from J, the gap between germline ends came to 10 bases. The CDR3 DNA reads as TGCGCCAGCAGCTTGGCACAGAACAACTACGAGCAGTACTTC. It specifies CASSLAQNNYEQYF.

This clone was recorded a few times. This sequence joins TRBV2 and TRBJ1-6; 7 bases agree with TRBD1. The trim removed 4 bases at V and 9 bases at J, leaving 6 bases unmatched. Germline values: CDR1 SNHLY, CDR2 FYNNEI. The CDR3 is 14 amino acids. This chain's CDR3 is CASSGQGDGSPLHF. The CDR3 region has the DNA TGTGCCAGCAGTGGACAGGGAGACGGTTCACCCCTCCACTTT.

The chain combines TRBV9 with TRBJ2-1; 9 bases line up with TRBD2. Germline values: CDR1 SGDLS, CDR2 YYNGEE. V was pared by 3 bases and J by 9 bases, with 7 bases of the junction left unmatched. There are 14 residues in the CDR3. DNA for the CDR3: TGTGCCAGCAGCGCAGCGGGAGGCCGCGGTGAGCAGTTCTTC. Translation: CASSAAGGRGEQFF.

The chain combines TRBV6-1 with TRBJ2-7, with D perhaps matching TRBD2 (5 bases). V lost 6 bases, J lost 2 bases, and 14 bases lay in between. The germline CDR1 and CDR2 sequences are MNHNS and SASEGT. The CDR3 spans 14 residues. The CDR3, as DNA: TGTGCCAGCAGCCACTTAATGGAGGCCTACGAGCAGTACTTC. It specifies CASSHLMEAYEQYF.

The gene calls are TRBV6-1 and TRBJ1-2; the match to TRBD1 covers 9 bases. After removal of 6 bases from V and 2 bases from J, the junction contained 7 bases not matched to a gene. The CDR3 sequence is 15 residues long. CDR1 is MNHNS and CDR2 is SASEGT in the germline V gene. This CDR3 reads CASSQQGARNYGYTF. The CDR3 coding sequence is TGTGCCAGCAGCCAACAGGGGGCGCGGAACTATGGCTACACCTTC.

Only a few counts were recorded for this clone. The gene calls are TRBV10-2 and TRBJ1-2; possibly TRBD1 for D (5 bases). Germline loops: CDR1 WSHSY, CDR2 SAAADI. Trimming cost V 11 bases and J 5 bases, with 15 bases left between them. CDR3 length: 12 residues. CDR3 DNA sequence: TGCGCCGGGCAGGATTCAGGGTATGGCTACACCTTC. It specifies CAGQDSGYGYTF.